This T cell receptor (beta chain) derives from a study of blood T cell repertoires in COVID-19. The count of this clone is one. CDR3 size: 15 residues. V shed 2 bases and J 6 bases; nucleotides not matched to a gene: 4. Germline lookup yields CDR1 SGHRS and CDR2 YFSETQ. In the original workflow: Using reference gene primer amplification, nucleated cell counts were estimated. Sequencing used immunoSEQ multiplex PCR; TCRdb keeps in-frame clones, though not all of them. Clone size and V and J calls were adopted from that table, with D and trimming inferred from the DNA. The sample has approximately 200,000 clones, about 83% seen once; the top ten hold around 7%.

The specimen was peripheral blood. The TCR originated in a woman aged 45-59 years with acute or convalescent COVID-19. The genes are TRBV5-1 and TRBJ1-4; TRBD1 aligns across 10 bases. This CDR3 reads CASSFDRGRDEKLFF. CDR3 sequence (DNA): TGCGCCAGCAGCTTCGACAGGGGGCGGGATGAAAAACTGTTTTTT. Together with reference TRBV5-1 and TRBJ1-4, the CDR3 gives the full variable domain: KAGVTQTPRYLIKTRGQQVTLSCSPISGHRSVSWYQQTPGQGLQFLFEYFSETQRNKGNFPGRFSGRQFSNSRSEMNVSTLELGDSALYLCASSFDRGRDEKLFFGSGTQLSVL.